The 30 T cell receptor beta chains presented below share a single source sample, sequenced in a study of blood T cell repertoires in COVID-19. The repertoire was sequenced with immunoSEQ multiplex PCR; TCRdb's copy has only in-frame clones and lacks some. The sample includes approximately 300,000 clones, under 85% of them seen just once. Sequenced input: peripheral blood. These receptors were obtained from a human donor with COVID-19, enrolled during active disease. The donor label of this sample is uncertain.

CDR3 bases: TGTGCCAGCTCACCACCGCTCAGCTCCTACGAGCAGTACTTC. Its translation is CASSPPLSSYEQYF. This chain connects TRBV18 to TRBJ2-7; D gene uncertain. The germline V and J ends were trimmed by 0 bases and 0 bases, with 6 bases remaining between them. Germline CDR1 KGHSH, CDR2 LQKENI. The CDR3 contains 14 residues.

The chain has TRBV11-2 and TRBJ1-6; D might be TRBD1 (5 bases). CDR1 and CDR2 from the germline V gene are SGHAT and FQNNGV. Trimming removed 3 bases at V and 7 bases at J, with 7 bases between. The CDR3 loop spans 13 amino acids. The CDR3 region is CASSLKGNSPLHF. The CDR3 DNA follows: TGTGCCAGCAGCTTGAAGGGGAATTCACCCCTCCACTTT.

This chain links TRBV28 with TRBJ1-1, with 9 bases lining up with TRBD1. The CDR3 loop spans 17 amino acids. Trimming cost V 6 bases and J 4 bases; bases outside gene matches: 15. The germline V gene encodes CDR1 MDHEN and CDR2 SYDVKM. CDR3 DNA: TGTGCCAGCAGGGGAGCCGGGACAGGGTCTTTGGGCACTGAAGCTTTCTTT. This translates into CASRGAGTGSLGTEAFF. The full variable domain, in which reference TRBV28 and TRBJ1-1 provide the parts outside the CDR3, is DVKVTQSSRYLVKRTGEKVFLECVQDMDHENMFWYRQDPGLGLRLIYFSYDVKMKEKGDIPEGYSVSREKKERFSLILESASTNQTSMYLCASRGAGTGSLGTEAFFGQGTRLTVV.

This chain links TRBV7-2 with TRBJ1-5; perhaps TRBD1 as D (5 bases). Germline values: CDR1 SGHTA, CDR2 FQGNSA. V lost 0 bases and J lost 1, with 10 bases in between. The CDR3 spans 16 residues. In DNA, the CDR3 is TGTGCCAGCAGCTTAGCGACGGGGGTGAGCAATCAGCCCCAGCATTTT. It encodes CASSLATGVSNQPQHF.

This clone was seen a few times. The CDR3 sequence: CASSATLGQEGGYTF. The CDR3, as DNA: TGTGCCAGCAGCGCCACACTAGGACAGGAAGGTGGCTACACCTTC. The V and J genes are TRBV9 and TRBJ1-2, with 7 bases identical to TRBD1. Germline V CDR1 and CDR2: SGDLS, YYNGEE. Trimming took 3 bases from V and 7 from J; bases not matched to a gene: 12. The CDR3 sequence is 15 residues long.

Regarding this clone: The sample carries other DNA sequences with the same CDR3. The chain employs TRBV5-1 and TRBJ1-3; D perhaps matches TRBD1 (5 bases). The V end was cut by 1 base, the J end by 3 bases, with 11 bases between. The CDR3 sequence is 15 residues long. Germline loops: CDR1 SGHRS, CDR2 YFSETQ. The CDR3 reads CASSLSGAGGNTIYF. CDR3 nucleotide sequence: TGCGCCAGCAGCTTGTCTGGGGCAGGTGGAAACACCATATATTTT.

The chain recombines TRBV20-1 with TRBJ1-2; D not resolved. Germline loops: CDR1 DFQATT, CDR2 SNEGSKA (reference sequence). The ends were cut back, 1 base at V and 5 bases at J, with 5 bases in the middle. This CDR3 comprises 11 residues. Here the CDR3 DNA reads TGCAGTGCTAGAGTTCGGTATGGCTACACCTTC. As protein: CSARVRYGYTF.

The rearrangement uses TRBV28 and TRBJ1-4; D uncertain. CDR1 is MDHEN, CDR2 SYDVKM, per germline. The CDR3 contains 16 residues. V lost 5 bases, J lost 8 bases, and 21 bases lay in between. CDR3 sequence (DNA): TGTGCCAGCAGTCCCACGGACTCATGGGCAGGCGAAAAACTGTTTTTT. Protein: CASSPTDSWAGEKLFF.

The rearrangement uses TRBV19 and TRBJ1-1; 8 bases align to TRBD1. This CDR3 comprises 15 residues. Germline V lookup: CDR1 LNHDA, CDR2 SQIVND (reference sequence). The junction had 11 bases not matched to a gene; V was cut back by 5 bases and J by 6 bases. This chain's CDR3 is CASSALPGGMAEAFF. Here the CDR3 DNA reads TGTGCCAGTAGTGCCCTCCCAGGGGGCATGGCTGAAGCTTTCTTT. Variable domain in full (rest from reference TRBV19 and TRBJ1-1): DGGITQSPKYLFRKEGQNVTLSCEQNLNHDAMYWYRQDPGQGLRLIYYSQIVNDFQKGDIAEGYSVSREKKESFPLTVTSAQKNPTAFYLCASSALPGGMAEAFFGQGTRLTVV.

The DNA for the CDR3 is TGTGCCAGCAGCCCTGCCTCTGGTAGCTATGGCTACACCTTC. It yields the protein CASSPASGSYGYTF. The chain carries TRBV11-2 and TRBJ1-2; D remains unclear. Trimming took off 5 bases at V and 4 bases at J, with 14 bases between the two ends. The V gene's germline CDR1 is SGHAT and CDR2 FQNNGV. There are 14 residues in the CDR3.

V is TRBV11-3 and J is TRBJ2-2; D is possibly TRBD2 (6 bases). CDR3 size: 14 residues. Trimming removed 0 bases at V and 7 bases at J, with 9 bases between. Per germline, CDR1 SGHNT and CDR2 YENEEA. This chain's CDR3 is CASSLELAGGELFF. CDR3 sequence (DNA): TGTGCCAGCAGCTTAGAACTAGCAGGCGGGGAGCTGTTTTTT.

The chain employs TRBV5-8 and TRBJ1-5, with D unresolved. V shed 3 bases and J shed 7 bases, with 17 bases lying between them. The germline V gene encodes CDR1 SGHTS and CDR2 YDEGEE. The CDR3 loop spans 15 amino acids. CDR3 sequence: CASSSTERGLQPQHF. CDR3 sequence (DNA): TGTGCCAGCAGCTCGACCGAGAGAGGGTTGCAGCCCCAGCATTTT.

The chain is built from TRBV28 and TRBJ1-2; D is uncertain. The V end was cut by 5 bases, the J end by 4 bases, with 11 bases between. The CDR3 spans 13 residues. Germline assignment: CDR1 MDHEN and CDR2 SYDVKM. Here the CDR3 DNA reads TGTGCCAGCAGTCATCAGGTGGCCTATGGCTACACCTTC. Its translation is CASSHQVAYGYTF.

The chain couples TRBV18 to TRBJ1-1; 10 bases are a match to TRBD1. The CDR3 totals 17 residues. The germline gives CDR1 KGHSH, CDR2 LQKENI. Trimming took 8 bases from V and 5 from J; bases not matched to a gene: 17. CDR3: CASAAEEFRQGATEAFF. In DNA, the CDR3 is TGTGCCAGCGCCGCCGAGGAATTCCGACAGGGGGCGACTGAAGCTTTCTTT.

V usage is TRBV7-9 and J usage is TRBJ2-3; tentatively, D is TRBD2 (6 bases). Looked up from germline, CDR1 is SEHNR and CDR2 is FQNEAQ (reference sequence). This CDR3 region has 15 residues. V was trimmed by 6 bases and J by 0 bases, leaving 13 bases between them. CDR3 DNA sequence: TGTGCCAGCAGGACAAGCGGGCCTAGCACAGATACGCAGTATTTT. This sequence encodes CASRTSGPSTDTQYF.

The CDR3: CASSLRGGTNEKLFF. The CDR3 nucleotides are TGTGCCAGCAGCTTACGTGGGGGGACTAATGAAAAACTGTTTTTT. This sequence joins TRBV11-2 and TRBJ1-4; possibly TRBD1 for D (5 bases). Germline V gives CDR1 SGHAT, CDR2 FQNNGV. Trimming took 2 bases from V and 2 from J, leaving 9 bases between them. This CDR3 spans 15 amino acids.

The chain joins TRBV7-9 to TRBJ2-2, with 10 bases lining up with TRBD2. The V and J ends lost 7 bases and 4 bases, in that order; junction bases with no gene match: 12. The germline CDR1 and CDR2 sequences are SEHNR and FQNEAQ (reference sequence). The CDR3 has 17 amino acids. CDR3 bases: TGTGCCAGCAACTCACTCCTAGCGGGAGCCCCCACCGGGGAGCTGTTTTTT. This gives the protein CASNSLLAGAPTGELFF.

This clone was seen only once. The chain carries TRBV5-6 and TRBJ2-6; TRBD2 aligns across 7 bases. The CDR3 contains 17 residues. The ends lost 4 bases at V and 1 base at J; junction bases unmatched: 8. Germline V gene lookup returns CDR1 SGHDT and CDR2 YYEEEE. Here the CDR3 DNA reads TGTGCCAGCAGCCTCGTTGGGGAGGGATCTGGGGCCAACGTCCTGACTTTC. It encodes CASSLVGEGSGANVLTF.

The chain combines TRBV7-9 with TRBJ2-7; 7 positions match TRBD1. The CDR3 length is 15 residues. The J segment lost 5 bases and the V segment lost 1 base, leaving 8 bases of the junction unmatched. CDR1 SEHNR and CDR2 FQNEAQ come from the germline V gene (reference sequence). CDR3 protein: CASSLVRQGTNEQYF. In DNA, the CDR3 is TGTGCCAGCAGCTTAGTAAGACAGGGTACGAACGAGCAGTACTTC.

The CDR3 sequence: CASSPAYRDRGTQYF. CDR3 DNA sequence: TGTGCCAGCAGCCCAGCGTACCGGGACAGGGGAACGCAGTATTTT. The chain employs TRBV3-1 (or the pseudogene TRBV3-2) and TRBJ2-3; 10 positions match TRBD1. The CDR3 sequence is 15 residues long. Germline lookup yields CDR1 LGHDT and CDR2 YNNKEL (reference sequence). Trimming took 4 bases from V and 9 from J; bases not matched to a gene: 10.

The chain recombines TRBV23-1 with TRBJ1-5; 12 nucleotides agree with TRBD1. TRBV23-1 qualifies as an ORF whose function is uncertain. The junction had 4 bases not matched to a gene; V was cut back by 0 bases and J by 7 bases. This CDR3 is built from 16 residues. The CDR3 here is CASSQSKGQGAQPQHF. The DNA for the CDR3 is TGCGCCAGCAGTCAATCAAAGGGACAGGGGGCACAGCCCCAGCATTTT.

This chain uses TRBV11-3 with TRBJ2-1; 8 bases match TRBD2. Germline loops: CDR1 SGHNT, CDR2 YENEEA. The CDR3 runs to 14 residues. V dropped 3 bases and J dropped 10; count of bases not matched to a gene: 8. CDR3 loop: CASSFTGERGEQFF. DNA for the CDR3: TGTGCCAGCAGCTTTACGGGAGAGCGGGGGGAGCAGTTCTTC.

This chain joins TRBV27 and TRBJ1-1; TRBD1 might be the D (6 bases). The V and J ends lost 5 bases and 3 bases respectively, with 10 bases between them. This CDR3 comprises 13 residues. Per the germline V gene, CDR1 is MNHEY and CDR2 is SMNVEV (reference sequence). CDR3 nucleotide sequence: TGTGCCAGCAGTCCCGGACAGTACACTGAAGCTTTCTTT. Protein sequence: CASSPGQYTEAFF.

The chain uses TRBV19 and TRBJ1-4; D is undetermined. From germline, CDR1 is LNHDA and CDR2 SQIVND (reference sequence). The V end lost 8 bases, the J end lost 8 bases, and 21 bases lay between the germline ends. The CDR3 consists of 15 residues. The CDR3 DNA is TGTGCCAGTCGCCCCGGCGGAGGGCGCGCGGAAAAACTGTTTTTT. It is translated as CASRPGGGRAEKLFF.

A note on this clone: Its ends do not fully match the called genes, so a read error is possible. The chain has TRBV10-1 and TRBJ1-2; 7 bases fit TRBD1. This CDR3 has 18 residues. Germline-derived CDR1 and CDR2 are WNHNN and SYGVQD (reference sequence). Written as DNA, the CDR3 is TGCGCCAGCAGGCCCCCAACAGGGGACGAAGAGGAGAACTATGGCTACGCCTTC. Amino acid sequence: CASRPPTGDEEENYGYAF.

The rearrangement uses TRBV6-1 and TRBJ1-5, with a tentative D call TRBD1 (5 bases). Trimming removed 2 bases at V and 5 bases at J, with 10 bases between. Per germline, CDR1 MNHNS and CDR2 SASEGT. The CDR3 totals 14 residues. This chain's CDR3 is CASSEQGGDQPQHF. The CDR3 bases are TGTGCCAGCAGTGAACAGGGTGGGGATCAGCCCCAGCATTTT.

The chain joins TRBV27 to TRBJ2-1, with 8 positions matching TRBD2. V gave up 2 bases and J gave up 8 bases; unmatched junction bases: 11. The CDR3 length is 16 residues. Germline V CDR1 and CDR2: MNHEY, SMNVEV (reference sequence). CDR3 in amino acids: CASSLMTGGDTDEQFF. DNA of the CDR3: TGTGCCAGCAGTTTAATGACGGGAGGGGACACCGATGAGCAGTTCTTC.

The chain joins TRBV19 to TRBJ2-7; tentative D call: TRBD2 (6 bases). The CDR3 contains 13 residues. The V end was cut by 3 bases, the J end by 3 bases, with 9 bases between. Germline V CDR1 and CDR2: LNHDA, SQIVND (reference sequence). CDR3 in DNA: TGTGCCAGTAGTATTTCGGGGGTCTACGAGCAGTACTTC. Residues: CASSISGVYEQYF.

As regards this clone: A much larger clone differs by one base, so this may be a read error. The CDR3 sequence is CASSRGQSTDTQYF. The CDR3 bases are TGCGCCAGCAGCCGGGGACAGAGCACAGATACGCAGTATTTT. V usage is TRBV5-1 and J usage is TRBJ2-3, with 7 bases identical to TRBD1. The CDR3 contains 14 residues. J gave up 0 bases and V 4 bases, and 2 bases lay outside the gene matches. Germline V gene data show CDR1 as SGHRS and CDR2 as YFSETQ.

V usage is TRBV4-1 and J usage is TRBJ2-3; D is perhaps TRBD1 (6 bases). This CDR3 is built from 15 residues. Germline V CDR1 and CDR2: MGHRA, YSYEKL. Between the trimmed V and J ends, which lost 0 bases and 8 bases, there was a span of 15 bases. Here the CDR3 reads CASSQENGQHGTQYF. The CDR3 coding sequence is TGCGCCAGCAGCCAAGAAAACGGACAGCACGGTACGCAGTATTTT.